The clone carrying this T cell receptor beta chain showed up many times. Its antigen remains unidentified. This sample is part of a study of neurological immune-mediated disorders. Findings and caveats of the study: Phylogenetic grouping put 18 of 34 multiple sclerosis patients' repertoires into one related-CDR3 cluster, a possible signature. No sharing of CDR3 amino acid sequences was observed among expanded clones across subjects, suggesting private repertoires in all groups.

The ends were cut back, 5 bases at V and 3 bases at J, with 22 bases in the middle. The CDR3 extends over 17 amino acids. CDR1 and CDR2 from the germline V gene are SGHTA and FQGNSA. TCRdb reanalysed the 5' RACE reads using MiXCR and keeps one entry per CDR3 protein. The sample holds 42,000 or so distinct CDR3 sequences, 2.5% seen once. PBMCs stored at -80 C, 2 million in total, were the source of the unsorted libraries. Source material: PBMCs. The TCR originated in a man in his thirties or forties with multiple sclerosis. The chain couples TRBV7-2 to TRBJ2-5; tentatively, D is TRBD2 (5 bases). CDR3 sequence (DNA): TGTGCCAGCAGCCCCCGCGGAGGAGTACTAACCAAAGAGACCCAGTACTTC. It encodes CASSPRGGVLTKETQYF. The full variable domain, with the rest looked up from reference TRBV7-2 and TRBJ2-5, is GAGVSQSPSNKVTEKGKDVELRCDPISGHTALYWYRQSLGQGLEFLIYFQGNSAPDKSGLPSDRFSAERTGGSVSTLTIQRTQQEDSAVYLCASSPRGGVLTKETQYFGPGTRLLVL.